This is a list of T cell receptor beta chains from one sample in a study of patients and donors after allogeneic stem cell transplantation. From the RT-PCR reads, TCRdb called clonotypes with MiXCR, one entry per CDR3 protein. The sample holds some 880,000 distinct CDR3 sequences, more than 15% seen once. Material: blood, either unsorted or a sorted T cell fraction (not recorded which). The receptor source for this set is a human donor who was either an allogeneic HSCT recipient or a stem cell or donor lymphocyte infusion donor (not recorded which). It is not recorded whose cells these are; they may come from a transplant donor. The CDR3 runs from the conserved cysteine through the conserved F or W. Each record gives: J gene, D gene, V gene, clone size, CDR3 protein, CDR3 DNA. The D gene is left open where the match is weak. The size field is filled for only some rows; it gives once, few, many or a size class.

TRBJ1-2 TRBD1 TRBV28 many CASSSTGVGYTF TGTGCCAGCAGCTCGACAGGGGTCGGCTACACCTTC
TRBJ1-1 TRBD1 TRBV6-5 NA CASSYSGQRGEAFF TGTGCCAGCAGTTATTCGGGACAGCGCGGTGAAGCTTTCTTT
TRBJ2-1 TRBD2 TRBV12-3/TRBV12-4 NA CASSRISLAGVGNEQFF TGTGCCAGCAGTCGGATAAGTCTAGCGGGAGTTGGCAATGAGCAGTTCTTC
TRBJ2-2 NA TRBV6-5 few CASSSRQEYTGELFF TGTGCCAGCAGTTCCCGACAGGAGTACACCGGGGAGCTGTTTTTT
TRBJ2-5 TRBD2 TRBV10-3 NA CAMGGTQETQYF TGTGCCATGGGGGGGACGCAAGAGACCCAGTACTTC
TRBJ1-4 NA TRBV2 few CASMISGRINEKLFF TGTGCCAGTATGATTTCGGGACGGATTAATGAAAAACTGTTTTTT
TRBJ2-7 NA TRBV5-1 few CASSHVEEREQYF TGCGCCAGCAGCCACGTAGAGGAACGCGAGCAGTACTTC
TRBJ1-3 NA TRBV6-2/TRBV6-3 few CASRRDRSSGNTIYF TGTGCCAGCAGACGCGACAGGTCCTCTGGAAACACCATATATTTT
TRBJ2-3 TRBD2 TRBV4-1 few CASSHLAGFTDTQYF TGCGCCAGCAGCCACCTAGCGGGGTTCACAGATACGCAGTATTTT
TRBJ2-7 TRBD1 TRBV5-1 NA CASRQTGGGYEQYF TGCGCCAGCAGGCAGACAGGGGGAGGCTACGAGCAGTACTTC
TRBJ2-1 TRBD2 TRBV12-3/TRBV12-4 many CASSLPLAGGYNEQFF TGTGCCAGCAGTTTACCCCTAGCGGGGGGTTACAATGAGCAGTTCTTC
TRBJ2-7 NA TRBV4-2 NA CASSQSLTYYEQYF TGTGCCAGCAGCCAATCCCTCACCTACTACGAGCAGTACTTC
TRBJ2-3 TRBD2 TRBV7-8 many CASSLAIGRATDTQYF TGTGCCAGCAGCTTAGCGATCGGGAGGGCCACAGATACGCAGTATTTT
TRBJ2-7 NA TRBV6-2/TRBV6-3 NA CASSYPLGGSYEQYF TGTGCCAGCAGTTACCCCCTGGGGGGTAGCTACGAGCAGTACTTC
TRBJ1-2 TRBD1 TRBV4-3 NA CASSQGTGTGTYGYTF TGCGCCAGCAGCCAAGGAACCGGGACAGGGACGTATGGCTACACCTTC
TRBJ2-1 NA TRBV29-1 NA CSVVVLLNEQFF TGCAGCGTTGTTGTACTCTTAAATGAGCAGTTCTTC
TRBJ2-7 NA TRBV27 NA CASSTLGPDGEQYF TGTGCCAGCAGTACCCTAGGACCTGACGGCGAGCAGTACTTC
TRBJ1-1 NA TRBV12-3/TRBV12-4 many CASSFDGPNTEAFF TGTGCCAGCAGTTTTGACGGGCCGAACACTGAAGCTTTCTTT
TRBJ2-7 TRBD1 TRBV7-2 few CASSKTTRQGYEQYF TGTGCCAGCAGCAAAACTACCCGACAGGGGTACGAGCAGTACTTC
TRBJ2-1 NA TRBV1 NA CTSSRLRGYNEQFF TGCACCAGCAGCCGTCTCCGCGGATACAATGAGCAGTTCTTC
TRBJ2-5 TRBD1 TRBV20-1 NA CSAKTGALETQYF TGCAGTGCAAAGACAGGGGCTCTGGAGACCCAGTACTTC
TRBJ1-5 TRBD1 TRBV2 NA CASREQGATQPQHF TGTGCCAGCAGGGAACAGGGGGCCACTCAGCCCCAGCATTTT
TRBJ2-7 TRBD2 TRBV19 few CASSISGLAGSYEQYF TGTGCCAGTAGTATTTCGGGACTAGCGGGAAGCTACGAGCAGTACTTC
TRBJ2-7 TRBD2 TRBV9 NA CASSEGLAGALNEQYF TGTGCCAGCAGCGAGGGACTAGCGGGAGCGTTAAACGAGCAGTACTTC
TRBJ2-6 NA TRBV6-5 NA CASSYRDSGANVLTF TGTGCCAGCAGTTACAGGGATTCTGGGGCCAACGTCCTGACTTTC
TRBJ2-7 NA TRBV4-1 few CASSPGAPYEQYF TGCGCCAGCAGCCCGGGGGCTCCATACGAGCAGTACTTC
TRBJ1-2 NA TRBV29-1 many CSAEDTTYNYGYTF TGCAGCGCAGAAGACACTACCTATAACTATGGCTACACCTTC
TRBJ1-5 NA TRBV25-1 NA CASSEGDLSNQPQHF TGTGCCAGCAGTGAAGGGGACCTTAGCAATCAGCCCCAGCATTTT
TRBJ2-4 TRBD2 TRBV2 few CASSPTSGTKNIQYF TGTGCCAGCAGTCCGACTAGCGGGACAAAAAACATTCAGTACTTC
TRBJ1-2 NA TRBV4-3 many CASSQEEGGNYGYTF TGCGCCAGCAGCCAAGAAGAAGGCGGGAACTATGGCTACACCTTC
TRBJ1-4 NA TRBV4-3 NA CASSQGNPSSLEKLFF TGCGCCAGCAGCCAAGGCAATCCGAGTTCTTTGGAAAAACTGTTTTTT
TRBJ2-7 TRBD2 TRBV4-3 NA CASSQDWGGTYEQYF TGCGCCAGCAGCCAAGATTGGGGGGGAACCTACGAGCAGTACTTC
TRBJ1-1 TRBD1 TRBV5-1 few CASSLLTRQGWGTEAFF TGCGCCAGCAGCTTGCTTACAAGACAGGGTTGGGGCACTGAAGCTTTCTTT
TRBJ1-3 NA TRBV29-1 NA CSVEQIGRGPETGNTIYF TGCAGCGTTGAACAAATCGGCAGGGGCCCGGAGACTGGAAACACCATATATTTT
TRBJ1-1 TRBD1 TRBV29-1 few CSGYRGPTEAFF TGCAGCGGCTACAGGGGGCCCACTGAAGCTTTCTTT
TRBJ1-5 NA TRBV6-2/TRBV6-3 many CASSFEGFEPQHF TGTGCCAGCAGTTTTGAGGGGTTTGAGCCCCAGCATTTT
TRBJ2-5 NA TRBV20-1 few CSVISPDQETQYF TGCAGTGTTATTAGCCCCGACCAAGAGACCCAGTACTTC
TRBJ1-5 NA TRBV2 few CASSEVRGDQPQHF TGTGCCAGCAGTGAAGTCCGCGGAGATCAGCCCCAGCATTTT
TRBJ2-1 NA TRBV15 few CATSRDLVGKGDEQFF TGTGCCACCAGCAGAGATTTGGTGGGAAAGGGGGATGAGCAGTTCTTC
TRBJ2-7 NA TRBV5-1 NA CASSLAVGAYEQYF TGCGCCAGCAGCTTGGCCGTAGGAGCCTACGAGCAGTACTTC
TRBJ1-6 NA TRBV12-3/TRBV12-4 NA CASTIRGIAYNSPLHF TGTGCCAGCACCATCCGGGGAATCGCCTATAATTCACCCCTCCACTTT
TRBJ1-5 NA TRBV27 NA CAILLRFRGHGNQPQHF TGTGCCATCCTATTAAGGTTCCGGGGGCATGGCAATCAGCCCCAGCATTTT
TRBJ1-6 NA TRBV28 few CASRPDRFNSPLHF TGTGCCAGCAGACCAGACAGGTTTAATTCACCCCTCCACTTT
TRBJ2-1 NA TRBV7-2 NA CASSPVGAGFYNEQFF TGTGCCAGCAGTCCCGTGGGGGCCGGGTTTTACAATGAGCAGTTCTTC
TRBJ1-2 NA TRBV12-3/TRBV12-4 many CASSFRGYTF TGTGCCAGCAGTTTCCGCGGCTACACCTTC
TRBJ2-1 NA TRBV4-2 NA CASSQTKRTSVYNEQFF TGTGCCAGCAGCCAAACCAAGAGGACATCCGTTTACAATGAGCAGTTCTTC
TRBJ1-4 NA TRBV29-1 NA CSVQQPNEKLFF TGCAGCGTTCAACAGCCGAATGAAAAACTGTTTTTT
TRBJ2-3 NA TRBV12-3/TRBV12-4 NA CASSPRGAVTQYF TGTGCCAGCAGCCCGAGGGGCGCCGTCACGCAGTATTTT
TRBJ1-2 TRBD1 TRBV2 NA CASIGQGMDYGYTF TGTGCCAGCATTGGACAGGGCATGGACTATGGCTACACCTTC
TRBJ2-7 TRBD2 TRBV20-1 many CSASDGGASIYEQYF TGCAGTGCTTCGGACGGGGGGGCTAGTATCTACGAGCAGTACTTC
TRBJ2-7 NA TRBV4-1 NA CASSLGPQAATSYEQYF TGCGCCAGCAGCCTAGGTCCTCAAGCGGCGACCTCCTACGAGCAGTACTTC
TRBJ1-1 NA TRBV12-3/TRBV12-4 few CASTPRQHSNTEAFF TGTGCCAGCACACCCAGACAGCACAGCAACACTGAAGCTTTCTTT
TRBJ1-3 TRBD1 TRBV4-1 NA CASSQGGRGLGNTIYF TGCGCCAGCAGCCAAGGGGGCAGGGGGCTTGGAAACACCATATATTTT
TRBJ2-2 NA TRBV20-1 few CSAAPPTGELFF TGCAGTGCCGCGCCCCCCACCGGGGAGCTGTTTTTT
TRBJ2-5 NA TRBV7-2 NA CASSLNRVTGETQYF TGTGCCAGCAGCCTAAACAGGGTTACGGGGGAGACCCAGTACTTC
TRBJ2-2 NA TRBV7-7 few CASSLVPRKNTGELFF TGTGCTAGCAGCTTAGTACCACGGAAAAACACCGGGGAGCTGTTTTTT
TRBJ2-7 NA TRBV7-9 NA CASSSSLVEQYF TGTGCCAGCAGCTCAAGCCTGGTCGAGCAGTACTTC
TRBJ1-1 NA TRBV5-1 few CASSLREGAEAFF TGCGCCAGCAGCTTGAGGGAGGGCGCTGAAGCTTTCTTT
TRBJ1-1 TRBD1 TRBV29-1 NA CSVTIRGRTEAFF TGCAGCGTGACGATCAGGGGGCGTACTGAAGCTTTCTTT
TRBJ1-5 NA TRBV2 few CASSEGRVVGNQPQHF TGTGCCAGCAGTGAAGGCAGGGTAGTTGGCAATCAGCCCCAGCATTTT